The rows below give T cell receptor beta chains drawn from one sample of a study of blood T cell repertoires in COVID-19. TCRdb keeps only in-frame clones here, not all; method: immunoSEQ multiplex PCR. The repertoire has about 190,000 clones, about nine tenths of them found once; the top ten carry about 1%. Sequenced: peripheral blood. These receptors all stem from a man younger than 45 with acute or convalescent COVID-19. CDR3s include the opening cysteine and the closing phenylalanine or tryptophan. D genes are given only for firm matches. A clone size is listed for some rows: how often the clone was seen (once, few, many), or a class if it is expanded.

cdr3_nt cdr3_aa j_call clone_size d_call v_call
TGTGCCACATCCTCAGGCCCCTATGGCTACACCTTC CATSSGPYGYTF TRBJ1-2 NA NA TRBV6-1
TGTGCCAGCAGCTTATCCGGACAGGGGCTTATCAATGAGCAGTTCTTC CASSLSGQGLINEQFF TRBJ2-1 NA TRBD1 TRBV9
TGTGCCTGGAGCGGAACCGGGACAGGGCATGGGAAACTGTTTTTT CAWSGTGTGHGKLFF TRBJ1-4 NA TRBD1 TRBV30
TGTGCCAGCAGTGAAGCGTTCCGTAACTACGAGCAGTACTTC CASSEAFRNYEQYF TRBJ2-7 NA NA TRBV2
TGCGCCAGCAGCCCTGGCCGGACAGGGGAAGAGACCCAGTACTTC CASSPGRTGEETQYF TRBJ2-5 NA TRBD1 TRBV5-1
TGTCCTAGAGGGGGGAGGGTAGGGCAGTACTTC CPRGGRVGQYF TRBJ2-7 once NA TRBV24-1
TGTGCCAGCAGTGACAGAACTGAAGCTTTCTTT CASSDRTEAFF TRBJ1-1 NA NA TRBV25-1
TGTGCCTGGACCCTACGAGGAAGGACAGGGGTGCCCTCGTTCTCTGGAAACACCATATATTTT CAWTLRGRTGVPSFSGNTIYF TRBJ1-3 NA TRBD1 TRBV30
TGTGCCAGCAGCTCCTTAAGGACAGGAGAAAGAAGAGCTTTCTTT CASSSLRTGERRAFF TRBJ1-1 NA TRBD1 TRBV7-9
TGTGCCACCAGCAGAGAAGCGGGAGGGCCTGGTGAGCAGTTCTTC CATSREAGGPGEQFF TRBJ2-1 NA TRBD2 TRBV15
TGTGCCAGCAGCGTAGCTAGCGGGGGGACCTCTGGCGAGCAGTACTTC CASSVASGGTSGEQYF TRBJ2-7 NA TRBD2 TRBV9
TGTGCCAGCAGCTATTACAGGGACAATCAGCCCCAGCATTTT CASSYYRDNQPQHF TRBJ1-5 NA NA TRBV5-5
TGTGCCAGCGGGGGACCGGGCCCCCCAAGGGGGTATAGCAATCAGCCCCAGCATTTT CASGGPGPPRGYSNQPQHF TRBJ1-5 NA NA TRBV2
TGTGCCTGGGGTCCGCTCGGGTACGAGCAGTACTTC CAWGPLGYEQYF TRBJ2-7 once NA TRBV30
TGTGCCAGCAGCTTTACCCGACGCGGAGGGTCACCCCTCCACTTT CASSFTRRGGSPLHF TRBJ1-6 NA NA TRBV5-6
TGTGCCAGCTCGAGAAACAGAGAAGCTTTCTTT CASSRNREAFF TRBJ1-1 NA NA TRBV6-5
TGCGCCAGCAGCCAACAGGGGTTATGGACTGAAGCTTTCTTT CASSQQGLWTEAFF TRBJ1-1 NA NA TRBV4-1
TGCGCCAGCAGCTTAAACGGACAGCCCTCCTACGAGCAGTACTTC CASSLNGQPSYEQYF TRBJ2-7 NA NA TRBV5-1
TGTGCCAGCAGCCAACCGGGACAGGGTGGTGGCTACACCTTC CASSQPGQGGGYTF TRBJ1-2 NA TRBD1 TRBV3-1/TRBV3-2
TGTGCCAGCAGCTTAGCCGGGACTAGTTACCAGACCCAGTACTTC CASSLAGTSYQTQYF TRBJ2-5 NA TRBD2 TRBV7-2
TGTGCCAGCAGTTTAGCAGGGTCAGAAAAACTGTTTTTT CASSLAGSEKLFF TRBJ1-4 NA NA TRBV27
TGTGCCAGCAGTTTATCTCGCGGGGGGGAAGCTGAGCAGTTCTTC CASSLSRGGEAEQFF TRBJ2-1 NA TRBD2 TRBV27
TGTGCCAGCTCACCAACACTAGCGGGAGGAGGGGAGCAGTACTTC CASSPTLAGGGEQYF TRBJ2-7 NA TRBD2 TRBV18
TGCGCCAGCAGCTTGGAGGGGGCGAGAAACACCATATATTTT CASSLEGARNTIYF TRBJ1-3 few TRBD1 TRBV5-1
TGCGCCAGCAGCCAAGAGGAACTAGCGGGTGTATATGAGCAGTTCTTC CASSQEELAGVYEQFF TRBJ2-1 NA TRBD2 TRBV4-1
TGTGCCAGCAGCGTAGCTTCTAGCTGGTTCACCGGGGAGCTGTTTTTT CASSVASSWFTGELFF TRBJ2-2 few NA TRBV9
TGTGCTAGTGGCCTAGGACAGTTAGGGGGAGAGACCCAGTACTTC CASGLGQLGGETQYF TRBJ2-5 NA NA TRBV12-5
TGCGCCAGCAGCCAAGGGGACAGTGGGGTAAACTATGGCTACACCTTC CASSQGDSGVNYGYTF TRBJ1-2 NA TRBD1 TRBV4-1
TGCGCCAGCGACCCTTACGGACTAGCGGCCACAGATACGCAGTATTTT CASDPYGLAATDTQYF TRBJ2-3 few TRBD2 TRBV5-1
TGTGCCGCCGTACTTACTACTAGCGGGGGAAGCTCAACGCAGTATTTT CAAVLTTSGGSSTQYF TRBJ2-3 NA TRBD2 TRBV28
TGTGCCAGCAGTGAACGACTAGCGGGAGGGGATGAGCAGTTCTTC CASSERLAGGDEQFF TRBJ2-1 NA TRBD2 TRBV3-1/TRBV3-2
TGTGCCAGCTCATCTAACCAGGGGCTCGGAAAAGCTAATGAAAAACTGTTTTTT CASSSNQGLGKANEKLFF TRBJ1-4 NA NA TRBV18